The entry that follows covers one TCR beta chain sequence. In the original workflow: Estimation of nucleated cell counts relied on the amplification of reference gene primers. TCRdb's copy holds only in-frame clones and misses some; the assay was immunoSEQ multiplex PCR. D and trimming were read from the DNA, whereas the V and J calls and clone size are those reported in that table. The sample holds about 45,000 clones; about 80% are singletons and the top ten take under 20%. The data stem from a study of blood T cell repertoires in COVID-19. V lost 0 bases and J lost 9, with 9 bases in between. The CDR3 runs 14 residues. The germline V gene encodes CDR1 ENHRY and CDR2 SYGVKD.

The source material was peripheral blood. The receptor's source is a man aged 70 or older with acute or convalescent COVID-19. V is TRBV10-3 and J is TRBJ1-6; the D gene is possibly TRBD1 (5 bases). The CDR3 protein is CAISESQGASPLHF. The CDR3 nucleotides read TGTGCCATCAGTGAGTCTCAGGGCGCTTCACCCCTCCACTTT.